Detailed here is one TCR beta chain. Ten or more counts support this clonotype. What this receptor recognizes is not known. No per-base quality is available; no much larger clone lies one base away. The data belong to a study of T cells in Graves' hyperthyroidism and ophthalmopathy (dated by TCRdb to 2018 to 2020). Turning to the overall study: A discovery cohort of roughly 100 patients, fewer than 50 with Graves' ophthalmopathy and 57 with stable Graves' hyperthyroidism, was used to find distinguishing TCR V-J signatures. Whether ophthalmopathy could be predicted prospectively was tested in an independent validation cohort made up of about 20 hyperthyroidism patients plus 17 patients who later progressed to ophthalmopathy. The 85 to 100 discovery patients were divided at random into training and test sets in a 7:3 ratio. Thyroid tissue and blood T-cell repertoires from more than 5 Graves' hyperthyroidism patients were also compared in the study. Following sampling, methimazole starting at 30 mg daily was given to hyperthyroidism patients, and high-dose intravenous methylprednisolone was given to ophthalmopathy patients. According to the paper, TCR Vbeta CDR3 sequencing was carried out on 135 peripheral blood samples, which came from under 50 ophthalmopathy, approximately 78 hyperthyroidism and roughly 17 progressor patients.

The study excluded patients with uncontrolled infections, other autoimmune diseases, pregnancy or lactation. Diagnoses were established on the basis of clinical symptoms, serum thyroxine and TRAb, thyroid ultrasound, and orbital computed tomography. Total RNA was extracted using Trizol reagent, and RNA quality was assessed on an Agilent 2100 Bioanalyzer. Study-wide findings and limitations: Blood samples also contained most of the expanded thyroid clonotypes (frequency above 0.001), which suggests that blood repertoires may reflect thyroid immune responses. In cross-validation, a model built on a 13 V-J signature told ophthalmopathy apart from stable hyperthyroidism with approximately 90% sensitivity and approximately 81% specificity, and in testing the same model reached 80%/75%. In validation, the model predicted progression to ophthalmopathy a median of roughly six months before onset, with approximately 71% sensitivity and just under 75% specificity. No statistical method was used to fix the sample size in advance, and group allocation was not hidden from the investigators.

Cut back by 5 bases and 1 base, the V and J ends lie 20 bases apart. For CDR1 and CDR2, the germline V gene (reference sequence) lists SEHNR and FQNEAQ. The CDR3 starts with the cysteine, ends with the phenylalanine, and has 18 residues. CDR3 DNA is the only sequence kept; it has 54 bases, read in frame from the first base. Amplification of TCR beta CDR3 regions was carried out from RNA transcripts. The first round of RT-PCR for the TCR CDR3 was performed with the HTBI primer set and the Qiagen OneStep RT-PCR kit. Libraries were constructed in a second round of multiplex PCR, after which size selection and purification were performed. Paired-end sequencing of the libraries was performed with 100 bp reads on an Illumina HiSeq2000. In the original analysis: SOAPnuke was used to process the raw data, throwing out any read that contained adapters or uncalled bases, had a mean Phred below 15, or lacked an exact constant-primer or identifier match. COPE v1.2.5 was used to merge high-quality paired reads, and clonotypes were defined as unique nucleotide sequences. MiTCR v1.1 was used to align the clonotypes against IMGT TRBV, TRBD and TRBJ reference segments. Only V-J combinations with frequency above 0.0001, covering approximately 99% of repertoires, were analysed. The TCS score was defined as the ratio of F50 (clonal expansion) to E x V (chaos), calculated using BLOSUM62-based TCRdist between CDR3 peptides within each V-J. Welch's t-statistics and random forest reduced several hundred V-J features to 10 to 15, which were used in a naive Bayes classifier (R e1071). Thyroid-blood repertoire similarity was quantified with the Morisita-Horn index. The public sequencing data were trimmed at Q25 with fastp and processed into clonotypes with MiXCR by TCRdb, which kept only in-frame beta chains. For every CDR3 protein sequence, its rows merge into one entry that carries the most common genes and DNA. The V and J calls were not made by the authors but by TCRdb's processing. The sample table contains a few hundred thousand distinct CDR3 sequences; only one count was recorded for 46% of them. The ten largest account for 19% of the sample.

The receptor chain draws on TRBV7-9 and TRBJ1-4, with the D gene not confidently named. The material sequenced was peripheral blood or thyroid tissue (not recorded which). The source of this sequence is an adult woman with Graves' disease, either hyperthyroidism or ophthalmopathy (not recorded which). In nucleotide form, the sequence is TGTGCCAGCAGCCCCCTAGGGCAGGCGATACGAACTAATGAAAAACTGTTTTTT. It specifies CASSPLGQAIRTNEKLFF.